Listed here are 32 T cell receptor beta chains from one sample, sequenced in a study of response to subunit inactivated influenza vaccine listed by TCRdb under 2018. The library came from RT-PCR. Reads for this sample came from an Illumina HiSeq 2500. Using fastp trimming at Q25 and MiXCR clonotype assembly, TCRdb reanalyzed the public sequencing data and kept in-frame beta chains. Each entry is one CDR3 protein sequence, shown with its most common DNA and genes. The sample data list around 850,000 distinct CDR3 sequences, and roughly 18% of these were observed just once. The top ten clonotypes cover approximately 10% of the sample. Sequencing used PBMCs from blood, obtained around 5 days after vaccination. The receptor source for this set is a man aged 45-65 years who received an inactivated influenza vaccine. Donor details come from another sample of the same person, matched by shared clones.

The V gene is TRBV2, the J gene TRBJ2-3; TRBD2 is a possible D gene (5 bases). This CDR3 is built from 13 residues. The germline gives CDR1 SNHLY, CDR2 FYNNEI. The V gene lost 7 bases and the J gene lost 4 bases, with 12 bases spanning the gap. The CDR3 DNA sequence: TGTGCCAGCAATTGGAGGAAGGCAGATACGCAGTATTTT. This codes for CASNWRKADTQYF.

This clonotype showed up just a few times. J is TRBJ1-2 and V is TRBV10-3; 7 nucleotides align to TRBD1. V dropped 5 bases and J dropped 4; count of bases not matched to a gene: 7. This CDR3 spans 14 amino acids. The germline CDR1 and CDR2 sequences are ENHRY and SYGVKD. This CDR3 reads CAISKDRESYGYTF. Written as DNA, the CDR3 is TGTGCCATCAGTAAAGACAGGGAGAGCTATGGCTACACCTTC.

The chain combines TRBV9 with TRBJ1-6; D not certain. The CDR3 loop spans 16 amino acids. Per germline, CDR1 SGDLS and CDR2 YYNGEE. V gave up 4 bases and J gave up 5 bases, with 16 bases separating them. The CDR3 coding sequence is TGTGCCAGCAGCTCGGACCCTCGCGGGGATAATTCACCCCTCCACTTT. The encoded protein is CASSSDPRGDNSPLHF.

This chain connects TRBV28 to TRBJ2-7; D possibly matches TRBD1 or TRBD2 (8 bases each). Germline V CDR1 and CDR2: MDHEN, SYDVKM. V was cut by 3 bases and J by 0 bases, with 24 bases left in between. The CDR3 runs to 19 residues. DNA for the CDR3: TGTGCCAGCAGTTTTAGAGGCAGGGGGCGGCTAGCGGGCTCCTACGAGCAGTACTTC. Residues: CASSFRGRGRLAGSYEQYF. Combining the CDR3 with reference TRBV28 and TRBJ2-7 gives the whole variable domain DVKVTQSSRYLVKRTGEKVFLECVQDMDHENMFWYRQDPGLGLRLIYFSYDVKMKEKGDIPEGYSVSREKKERFSLILESASTNQTSMYLCASSFRGRGRLAGSYEQYFGPGTRLTVT.

This clonotype was observed a few times. The chain has TRBV5-5 and TRBJ1-1, with a possible D match to TRBD1 (5 bases). This CDR3 has 15 residues. Germline-derived CDR1 and CDR2 are SGHKS and YYEKEE (reference sequence). V was clipped by 6 bases and J by 2 bases, with 17 bases between them. CDR3 loop: CASTRGGGGNTEAFF. The CDR3 DNA is TGTGCCAGCACCCGGGGGGGGGGTGGAAACACTGAAGCTTTCTTT.

The CDR3 DNA is TGTGCCAGCAGCGGTAGCGGGGTGAGCTCCTACGAGCAGTACTTC. This sequence encodes CASSGSGVSSYEQYF. The chain links TRBV9 to TRBJ2-7, with TRBD2 matching 8 bases. This CDR3 has 15 residues. V was clipped by 3 bases and J by 0 bases; unmatched bases: 5. CDR1 and CDR2 (germline): SGDLS, YYNGEE.

This clonotype has a handful of counts. The chain has TRBV28 and TRBJ2-5; TRBD1 matches 7 bases. After removal of 7 bases from V and 4 bases from J, the junction contained 9 bases not matched to a gene. Germline-derived CDR1 and CDR2 are MDHEN and SYDVKM. The CDR3 spans 14 residues. CDR3 loop: CASISVTGTETQYF. The CDR3 DNA sequence: TGTGCCAGCATTTCCGTGACAGGGACAGAGACCCAGTACTTC.

In its sample, this clonotype was seen a few times. The chain employs TRBV13 and TRBJ2-5, with D maybe TRBD2 (5 bases). The CDR3 has 14 amino acids. V lost 3 bases and J 3 bases, leaving 11 bases between the germline ends. Germline CDR1 PRHDT, CDR2 FYEKMQ (reference sequence). CDR3 sequence: CASSFGDYEETQYF. CDR3 bases: TGTGCCAGCAGCTTCGGAGACTATGAAGAGACCCAGTACTTC.

Only a few counts were recorded for this clonotype. This sequence joins TRBV28 and TRBJ1-5; 9 bases agree with TRBD1. Germline lookup yields CDR1 MDHEN and CDR2 SYDVKM. The CDR3 runs 18 residues. The junction had 13 bases not matched to a gene; V was cut back by 2 bases and J by 5 bases. The CDR3 loop is CASSLRDRVFFTDQPQHF. DNA of the CDR3: TGTGCCAGCAGTTTACGGGACAGGGTATTCTTCACCGATCAGCCCCAGCATTTT.

This clonotype was observed many times. The chain joins TRBV12-3 or TRBV12-4 to TRBJ1-1; D not certain. The length of the CDR3 is 16 residues. Trimming took off 6 bases at V and 1 base at J, with 18 bases between the two ends. The CDR3 region is CASSPPFVLGNTEAFF. Written as DNA, the CDR3 is TGTGCCAGCAGCCCACCGTTTGTCCTGGGGAACACTGAAGCTTTCTTT.

Here the CDR3 DNA reads TGTGCCAGCAGCCAAGGGAGCCGACAGGGGGGGAACACTGAAGCTTTCTTT. This codes for CASSQGSRQGGNTEAFF. The chain recombines TRBV3-1 with TRBJ1-1; 9 nucleotides align to TRBD1. J was trimmed by 1 base and V by 1 base; bases with no gene match: 7. Germline loops: CDR1 LGHDT, CDR2 YNNKEL (reference sequence). The CDR3 has 17 residues.

This clonotype has only a few counts. V usage is TRBV7-9 and J usage is TRBJ1-4; a possible D gene is TRBD1 (5 bases). Germline values: CDR1 SEHNR, CDR2 FQNEAQ (reference sequence). This CDR3 spans 17 amino acids. Trimming removed 2 bases at V and 0 bases at J, with 13 bases between. This chain's CDR3 is CASSLFRGRSTNEKLFF. CDR3 sequence (DNA): TGTGCCAGCAGCTTATTCCGGGGCCGATCAACTAATGAAAAACTGTTTTTT.

V is TRBV5-1 and J is TRBJ1-1; D is undetermined. Trimming pared 4 bases from V and 1 base from J, leaving 14 bases between. CDR3 length equals 15 residues. Germline CDR1 SGHRS, CDR2 YFSETQ. The CDR3 DNA reads TGCGCCAGCAGCCCGGAAGTGCAAGAGAACACTGAAGCTTTCTTT. It translates to CASSPEVQENTEAFF.

This clonotype was seen a single time. V and J are TRBV12-3 or TRBV12-4 and TRBJ2-1, with 9 bases fitting TRBD2. This CDR3 has 16 residues. The V segment lost 1 base and the J segment 8 bases; nucleotides outside the gene matches: 9. The CDR3, as DNA: TGTGCCAGCAGTTTAGTTGCGGGAGGGGGGGGGCATGAGCAGTTCTTC. This translates into CASSLVAGGGGHEQFF.

The V gene is TRBV10-3, the J gene TRBJ2-5; D gene unclear. The CDR3 length is 12 residues. Germline CDR1 ENHRY, CDR2 SYGVKD. V lost 4 bases, J lost 5 bases, and 8 bases lay in between. In DNA form, the CDR3 reads TGTGCCATCAGTGCGATGGAGGAGACCCAGTACTTC. It specifies CAISAMEETQYF.

The chain links TRBV12-3 or TRBV12-4 to TRBJ2-4; perhaps D is TRBD1 or TRBD2 (6 bases each). CDR3 length: 13 amino acids. V lost 7 bases to trimming and J lost 6 bases, with 13 bases between them. The CDR3 sequence: CASTTGARNIQYF. CDR3 nucleotide sequence: TGTGCCAGCACTACGGGGGCTCGAAACATTCAGTACTTC.

The genes are TRBV7-9 and TRBJ1-5, with no clear D. Germline V gives CDR1 SEHNR, CDR2 FQNEAQ (reference sequence). The V gene lost 5 bases and the J gene lost 1 base, with 9 bases spanning the gap. The CDR3 covers 14 residues. CDR3: CASSPDISNQPQHF. The CDR3 DNA is TGTGCCAGCAGCCCCGATATAAGCAATCAGCCCCAGCATTTT. The variable domain in full, with the rest retrieved from reference TRBV7-9 and TRBJ1-5, is DTGVSQNPRHKITKRGQNVTFRCDPISEHNRLYWYRQTLGQGPEFLTYFQNEAQLEKSRLLSDRFSAERPKGSFSTLEIQRTEQGDSAMYLCASSPDISNQPQHFGDGTRLSIL.

The rearrangement joins TRBV6-5 to TRBJ2-1; D might be TRBD1 or TRBD2, each matching 5 bases. CDR1 MNHEY and CDR2 SVGAGI come from the germline V gene. V lost 0 bases and J lost 4, with 13 bases in between. The CDR3 extends over 16 amino acids. CDR3 protein: CASSYSREWGYNEQFF. The CDR3 nucleotides read TGTGCCAGCAGTTACTCGAGGGAGTGGGGGTACAATGAGCAGTTCTTC.

This clonotype has more than one count but fewer than ten. The chain joins TRBV12-3 or TRBV12-4 to TRBJ2-7, with D possibly TRBD2 on 6 matching bases. This CDR3 is 13 amino acids long. Trimming took off 3 bases at V and 6 bases at J, with 12 bases between the two ends. The CDR3 region is CASSLEGLGEQYF. The CDR3 DNA reads TGTGCCAGCAGTTTGGAGGGGCTGGGCGAGCAGTACTTC.

This clonotype appeared a few times. CDR3 nucleotides: TGTGCCAGCAGTTCCGGGACATCGAACACCGGGGAGCTGTTTTTT. The encoded protein is CASSSGTSNTGELFF. J is TRBJ2-2 and V is TRBV7-8, with a weak D call TRBD1 (6 bases). Germline-derived CDR1 and CDR2 are SGHVS and FQNEAQ. The CDR3 contains 15 residues. Trimming removed 6 bases from V and 0 bases from J, with 11 bases in between. Based on the CDR3 plus reference TRBV7-8 and TRBJ2-2, the full variable domain is GAGVSQSPRYKVAKRGQDVALRCDPISGHVSLFWYQQALGQGPEFLTYFQNEAQLDKSGLPSDRFFAERPEGSVSTLKIQRTQQEDSAVYLCASSSGTSNTGELFFGEGSRLTVL.

The chain has TRBV13 and TRBJ2-3; no clear D. The length of the CDR3 is 15 residues. Per the germline V gene, CDR1 is PRHDT and CDR2 is FYEKMQ (reference sequence). The V gene lost 5 bases and the J gene lost 5 bases, with 17 bases spanning the gap. In DNA form, the CDR3 reads TGTGCCAGCAGCCCCAACGGCGGCATCGAAGATACGCAGTATTTT. Its translation is CASSPNGGIEDTQYF.

The V gene is TRBV6-2 or TRBV6-3, the J gene TRBJ2-1; a weak D match, TRBD2 (6 bases). This CDR3 is 18 amino acids long. Germline assignment: CDR1 MNHEY and CDR2 SVGEGT. Trimming removed 0 bases from V and 0 bases from J, with 15 bases in between. CDR3 in amino acids: CASSYSLYRESSYNEQFF. The CDR3 region has the DNA TGTGCCAGCAGTTACTCTTTATACCGGGAGAGCTCCTACAATGAGCAGTTCTTC.

This clonotype occurred a few times. The rearrangement links TRBV6-5 to TRBJ1-2, with 7 bases that match TRBD1. J lost 3 bases, V lost 2 bases, and 6 bases had no gene match. Per the germline V gene, CDR1 is MNHEY and CDR2 is SVGAGI. This CDR3 is 15 amino acids long. The CDR3 DNA reads TGTGCCAGCAGTTACGGGAGGGGGCGCGACTATGGCTACACCTTC. Its translation: CASSYGRGRDYGYTF.

This clonotype has at least ten counts. This chain joins TRBV29-1 and TRBJ2-3; D gene unclear. The ends were cut back, 3 bases at V and 3 bases at J, with 10 bases in the middle. Per the germline V gene, CDR1 is SQVTM and CDR2 is ANQGSEA. This CDR3 comprises 13 residues. The CDR3 loop is CSVDYGVTDTQYF. DNA for the CDR3: TGCAGCGTTGATTATGGGGTAACAGATACGCAGTATTTT.

The V gene is TRBV24-1, the J gene TRBJ2-2, with D perhaps TRBD1 (5 bases). Trimming shortened V by 9 bases and J by 1 base, and 14 bases separated the two germline ends. This CDR3 has 15 residues. Germline-derived CDR1 and CDR2 are KGHDR and SFDVKD. The CDR3 bases are TGTGCCACCCAAGGGAACAGGAAGAACACCGGGGAGCTGTTTTTT. As protein: CATQGNRKNTGELFF.

The sample holds a few counts of this clonotype. This chain connects TRBV4-1 to TRBJ1-1; D is possibly TRBD1 (5 bases). Deletions cut 3 bases from V and 3 bases from J, with 14 bases between. The germline CDR1 and CDR2 sequences are MGHRA and YSYEKL. This CDR3 contains 15 residues. CDR3 sequence (DNA): TGCGCCAGCAGCCAGAGCTTGGCAGGGTACACTGAAGCTTTCTTT. Encoded protein: CASSQSLAGYTEAFF.

At least ten counts were recorded for this clonotype. The V and J genes are TRBV28 and TRBJ2-2; D call uncertain. CDR3 length equals 15 residues. Trimming left V 1 base short and J 2 bases short, with 8 bases between. Germline-derived CDR1 and CDR2 are MDHEN and SYDVKM. CDR3 sequence reads: CASSLYRTNTGELFF. CDR3 DNA: TGTGCCAGCAGTTTATACAGAACCAACACCGGGGAGCTGTTTTTT.

Only a few counts were recorded for this clonotype. The rearrangement uses TRBV12-3 or TRBV12-4 and TRBJ2-7; 8 nucleotides line up with TRBD1. This CDR3 has 14 residues. V was pared by 5 bases and J by 4 bases, with 7 bases of the junction left unmatched. As DNA, the CDR3 is TGTGCCAGCAGTAGTAGGACAGGGAGATACGAGCAGTACTTC. This sequence encodes CASSSRTGRYEQYF.

V and J are TRBV14 and TRBJ2-7; 8 nucleotides match TRBD2. The trim removed 3 bases at V and 2 bases at J, leaving 6 bases unmatched. Per germline, CDR1 SGHDN and CDR2 FVKESK. The CDR3 is made up of 15 amino acids. The CDR3 sequence is CASSHSAGGAYEQYF. The CDR3 coding sequence is TGTGCCAGCAGCCATAGTGCGGGAGGCGCCTACGAGCAGTACTTC. Full variable domain (outside the CDR3, taken from reference TRBV14 and TRBJ2-7): EAGVTQFPSHSVIEKGQTVTLRCDPISGHDNLYWYRRVMGKEIKFLLHFVKESKQDESGMPNNRFLAERTGGTYSTLKVQPAELEDSGVYFCASSHSAGGAYEQYFGPGTRLTVT.

CDR3 coding DNA: TGCAGTGCTAGACCGACTAGCAGCTCCTACGAGCAGTACTTC. This sequence encodes CSARPTSSSYEQYF. The rearrangement joins TRBV20-1 to TRBJ2-7, with 7 positions matching TRBD2. Germline CDR1 is DFQATT and CDR2 is SNEGSKA (reference sequence). With V trimmed by 2 bases and J by 0 bases, 4 bases remained unmatched. This CDR3 has 14 residues.

The chain carries TRBV6-1 and TRBJ2-4; D is perhaps TRBD1 (6 bases). V was clipped by 5 bases and J by 2 bases, with 22 bases between them. Germline V gives CDR1 MNHNS, CDR2 SASEGT. The CDR3 extends over 18 amino acids. The CDR3 bases are TGTGCCAGCAGTACCCGGGACACCTCCTTGGGGACCAAAAACATTCAGTACTTC. It yields the protein CASSTRDTSLGTKNIQYF.

The rearrangement links TRBV28 to TRBJ2-7; 9 nucleotides align to TRBD1. V gave up 6 bases and J gave up 3 bases; unmatched junction bases: 9. This CDR3 comprises 15 residues. Germline lookup yields CDR1 MDHEN and CDR2 SYDVKM. The CDR3 region is CASRTRDRVVYEQYF. For the CDR3, the DNA is TGTGCCAGCAGAACCCGGGACAGGGTAGTCTACGAGCAGTACTTC.